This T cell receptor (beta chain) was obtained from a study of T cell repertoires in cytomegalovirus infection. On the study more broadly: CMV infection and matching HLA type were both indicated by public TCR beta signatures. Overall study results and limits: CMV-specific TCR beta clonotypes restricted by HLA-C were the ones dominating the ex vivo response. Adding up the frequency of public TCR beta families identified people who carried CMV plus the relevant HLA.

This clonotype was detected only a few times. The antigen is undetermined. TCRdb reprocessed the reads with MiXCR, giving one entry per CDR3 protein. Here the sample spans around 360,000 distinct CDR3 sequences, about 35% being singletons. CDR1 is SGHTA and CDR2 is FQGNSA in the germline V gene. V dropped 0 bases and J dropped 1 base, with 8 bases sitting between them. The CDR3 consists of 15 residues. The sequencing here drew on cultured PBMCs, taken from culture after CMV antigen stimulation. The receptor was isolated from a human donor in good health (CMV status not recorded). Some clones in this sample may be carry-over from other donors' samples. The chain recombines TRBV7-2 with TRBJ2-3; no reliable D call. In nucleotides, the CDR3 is TGTGCCAGCAGCTTAGCTGATACAGGCACAGATACGCAGTATTTT. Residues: CASSLADTGTDTQYF.